The 8 T cell receptor beta chains listed next were all sequenced from one sample in a study of spatial heterogeneity in lung cancer. The time point was: sample taken at primary tumor resection. Whole RNA was taken from tumor, nontumor lung or frozen PBMC; it was then sequenced unsorted. TCRdb reanalysed the 5' RACE reads using MiXCR and keeps one entry per CDR3 protein. The sample yields around 11,000 distinct CDR3 sequences, approximately 6.8% seen once. The source material was PBMCs, sampled at surgery. The receptors were gathered from a male donor with early-stage non-small cell lung cancer.

Concerning this clonotype itself: A library made for alpha chains picked up this beta chain off target, so its size means little. The chain links TRBV6-5 to TRBJ1-1; 7 bases match TRBD1. The CDR3 loop spans 14 amino acids. CDR1 is MNHEY and CDR2 is SVGAGI in the germline V gene. Losses at the gene ends were 6 bases for V and 5 bases for J; bases not matched to a gene: 9. CDR3 sequence (DNA): TGTGCCAGCAGGAGGGGGCAGGGTGGGACTGAAGCTTTCTTT. Encoded protein: CASRRGQGGTEAFF.

This clonotype was counted at least ten times. Within a library made for alpha chains, this beta chain is off target, and its count is uninformative. The chain has TRBV5-6 and TRBJ2-5; tentative D call: TRBD2 (5 bases). The germline V gene encodes CDR1 SGHDT and CDR2 YYEEEE. The CDR3 has 15 residues. Between the trimmed V and J ends, which lost 2 bases and 7 bases, there was a span of 18 bases. The CDR3 here is CASSFRSSSQATQYF. As DNA, the CDR3 is TGTGCCAGCAGCTTTAGGTCGTCTAGCCAGGCGACCCAGTACTTC.

This clonotype came up a few times. This beta chain is an unintended read in a library built for alpha chains; its size means little. The chain carries TRBV3-1 and TRBJ2-1, with a tentative D call TRBD1 (5 bases). Germline V gene sequence: CDR1 LGHDT, CDR2 YNNKEL (reference sequence). The CDR3 contains 15 residues. Trimming removed 6 bases from V and 6 bases from J, with 18 bases in between. The CDR3, as DNA: TGTGCCAGCAGACCCGGTAGGGGCAGGATCAATGAGCAGTTCTTC. Its protein product is CASRPGRGRINEQFF.

At least ten counts were recorded for this clonotype. This beta chain is an unintended read in a library built for alpha chains; its size means little. The rearrangement uses TRBV6-6 and TRBJ2-7, with a weak D call TRBD1 (7 bases). The CDR3 loop spans 14 amino acids. The V end was cut by 6 bases, the J end by 2 bases, with 14 bases between. Germline V CDR1 and CDR2: MNHNY, SVGAGI (reference sequence). The CDR3, as DNA: TGTGCCAGCAGGGCACAGGGGAGGACCTACGAGCAGTACTTC. It translates to CASRAQGRTYEQYF.

In this sample, this clonotype turned up a few times. This beta chain is an unintended read in a library built for alpha chains; its size means little. The CDR3 DNA follows: TGTGCCAGCAGCGTAGTGTGTGGGAACAGACAGGGGACCGTTCGGACTGAAGCTTTCTTT. It is translated as CASSVVCGNRQGTVRTEAFF. The chain carries TRBV9 and TRBJ1-1; 8 nucleotides agree with TRBD1. V was clipped by 0 bases and J by 5 bases; unmatched bases: 21. CDR1 and CDR2 from the germline V gene are SGDLS and YYNGEE. The CDR3 is made up of 20 amino acids.

This clonotype was counted at least ten times. This beta chain is a stray read from a library made for alpha chains; its abundance is not meaningful. This rearrangement joins TRBV30 to TRBJ2-7, with D unresolved. The V and J ends lost 2 bases and 2 bases respectively, with 10 bases between them. Germline lookup yields CDR1 GTSNPN and CDR2 SVGIG (reference sequence). This CDR3 is built from 13 residues. CDR3 DNA: TGTGCCTGGAGTCCAGGATCGACCTACGAGCAGTACTTC. Translated, it gives CAWSPGSTYEQYF.

This clonotype was recorded at least ten times. This beta chain is a stray read from a library made for alpha chains; its abundance is not meaningful. The V gene is TRBV24-1, the J gene TRBJ1-2; D is undetermined. The CDR3 has 13 residues. CDR1 KGHDR and CDR2 SFDVKD come from the germline V gene. With 0 bases removed from V and 4 bases from J, the gap between germline ends came to 5 bases. The CDR3 sequence is CATSDLPSYGYTF. The CDR3 region has the DNA TGTGCCACCAGTGATTTGCCCAGCTATGGCTACACCTTC.

About this clonotype: Since the library was made to target alpha chains, this beta chain is a stray read and its abundance is not meaningful. The chain has TRBV7-2 and TRBJ2-7, with 11 bases that match TRBD2. J gave up 4 bases and V 0 bases, and 2 bases lay outside the gene matches. Germline CDR1 is SGHTA and CDR2 is FQGNSA. The CDR3 is 15 residues long. The CDR3 nucleotides are TGTGCCAGCAGCTTAGCGGGGACTAGCGGTTACGAGCAGTACTTC. Translation gives CASSLAGTSGYEQYF.